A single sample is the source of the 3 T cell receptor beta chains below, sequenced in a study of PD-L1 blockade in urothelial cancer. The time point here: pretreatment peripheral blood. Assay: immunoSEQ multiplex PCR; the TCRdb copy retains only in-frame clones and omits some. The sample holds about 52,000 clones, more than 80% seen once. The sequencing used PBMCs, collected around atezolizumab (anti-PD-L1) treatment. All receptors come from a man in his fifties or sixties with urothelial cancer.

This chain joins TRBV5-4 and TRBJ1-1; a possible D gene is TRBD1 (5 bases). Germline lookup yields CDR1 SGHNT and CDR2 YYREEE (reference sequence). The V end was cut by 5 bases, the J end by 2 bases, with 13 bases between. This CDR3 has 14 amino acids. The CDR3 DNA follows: TGTGCCAGCAGTTCATCGGGGGTTAACACTGAAGCTTTCTTT. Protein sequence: CASSSSGVNTEAFF.

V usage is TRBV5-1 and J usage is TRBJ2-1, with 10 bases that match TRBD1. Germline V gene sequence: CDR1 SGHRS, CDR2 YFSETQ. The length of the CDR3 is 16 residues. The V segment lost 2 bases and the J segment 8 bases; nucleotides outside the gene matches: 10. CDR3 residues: CASSFLGQGREDEQFF. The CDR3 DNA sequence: TGCGCCAGCAGCTTCCTGGGACAGGGGCGCGAGGATGAGCAGTTCTTC.

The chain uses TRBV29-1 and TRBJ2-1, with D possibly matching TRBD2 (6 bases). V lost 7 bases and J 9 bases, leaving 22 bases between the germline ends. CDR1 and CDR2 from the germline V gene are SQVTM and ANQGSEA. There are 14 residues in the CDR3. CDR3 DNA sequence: TGCAGCGAATCGGGCCTGGTGGGGGGAGGTGAGCAGTTCTTC. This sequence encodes CSESGLVGGGEQFF.